This T cell receptor beta chain was captured in a study of identical twins. Notes on the study in general: Instead of following the same donors, the conclusions were based on cross-sectional statistical analysis. Twins' excess sharing was less marked for out-of-frame beta sequences. There was an excess of low generation probability in the out-of-frame alpha sequences that twins shared. Beta clonotypes that were abundant in cord blood contained fewer insertions, a pattern absent from memory repertoires.

Via MiXCR, TCRdb re-called the 5' RACE reads, giving one row per CDR3 protein. Of some 630,000 distinct CDR3 sequences in the sample, around 7.5% were seen once. The trim removed 6 bases at V and 0 bases at J, leaving 4 bases unmatched. There are 15 residues in the CDR3. This clonotype was recorded at least ten times. Antigen: not known. The same sample was also used in a study of yellow fever vaccine responses in identical twins.

The TCR sequence derives from a woman between 18 and 29 years old in good health. This chain links TRBV12-3 or TRBV12-4 with TRBJ2-1; 8 bases are shared with TRBD2. The sample was PBMCs. The CDR3 DNA is TGTGCCAGCAGGGTAGCGGGGAGCTCCTACAATGAGCAGTTCTTC. The encoded protein is CASRVAGSSYNEQFF.